Shown below are 9 T cell receptor beta chains from a single sample sequenced in a study of T cell responses to AZD1222 COVID-19 vaccine. Profiling relied on immunoSEQ multiplex PCR, and the TCRdb table lists in-frame clones only, not all of them. The sample lists about 110,000 clones; roughly 87% were seen once. The specimen was peripheral blood, collected on day 0 of MenACWY control vaccination. These receptors all come from an adult in good health.

This chain joins TRBV5-4 and TRBJ1-2; 8 bases align to TRBD1. V lost 0 bases and J lost 5; bases outside the gene matches: 9. CDR3 size: 16 residues. The germline V gene has CDR1 SGHNT and CDR2 YYREEE (reference sequence). In DNA form, the CDR3 reads TGTGCCAGCAGCTTGGGCCAACAGGGGGTAGGGTATGGCTACACCTTC. This translates into CASSLGQQGVGYGYTF.

The chain combines TRBV7-3 with TRBJ1-1, with D hard to call. The CDR3 loop spans 14 amino acids. V was trimmed by 1 base and J by 2 bases, leaving 8 bases between them. CDR1 is SGHTA and CDR2 is FQGTGA in the germline V gene. In nucleotides, the CDR3 is TGTGCCAGCAGCTTAAGCGTGGGAAACACTGAAGCTTTCTTT. This encodes CASSLSVGNTEAFF.

This chain connects TRBV2 to TRBJ1-4, with D possibly TRBD1 on 5 matching bases. This CDR3 contains 13 residues. Germline V CDR1 and CDR2: SNHLY, FYNNEI. V shed 9 bases and J shed 4 bases, with 12 bases lying between them. The CDR3 loop reads CASSGLSNEKLFF. CDR3 sequence (DNA): TGTGCCAGTTCGGGACTGAGTAATGAAAAACTGTTTTTT.

This sequence joins TRBV6-5 and TRBJ1-2; no reliable D call. The CDR3 has 15 residues. The germline V gene encodes CDR1 MNHEY and CDR2 SVGAGI. The V and J ends lost 0 bases and 4 bases respectively, with 12 bases between them. The CDR3 is CASSYSEGPAYGYTF. In DNA form, the CDR3 reads TGTGCCAGCAGTTACTCGGAGGGCCCGGCCTATGGCTACACCTTC.

The rearrangement uses TRBV23-1 and TRBJ2-3, with D perhaps matching TRBD1 (6 bases). TRBV23-1 has ORF status, its function being uncertain. V lost 1 base to trimming and J lost 1 base, with 15 bases between them. The CDR3 runs 17 residues. CDR3 sequence (DNA): TGCGCCAGCAGTCAATACAGGGACCTGCGGGGCACAGATACGCAGTATTTT. It translates to CASSQYRDLRGTDTQYF.

This chain connects TRBV15 to TRBJ2-7; 9 nucleotides line up with TRBD2. The CDR3 is 15 residues long. CDR1 LNHNV and CDR2 YYDKDF come from the germline V gene (reference sequence). After removal of 0 bases from V and 0 bases from J, the junction contained 0 bases not matched to a gene. This CDR3 is CATSREAGGSYEQYF. DNA for the CDR3: TGTGCCACCAGCAGAGAAGCGGGGGGCTCCTACGAGCAGTACTTC.

This clone was observed a few times. The chain has TRBV5-1 and TRBJ2-3; 9 bases map to TRBD2. Germline CDR1 SGHRS, CDR2 YFSETQ. The CDR3 contains 15 residues. With V trimmed by 1 base and J by 2 bases, 2 bases remained unmatched. Here the CDR3 reads CASSLLAGYTDTQYF. The CDR3, as DNA: TGCGCCAGCAGCTTGCTAGCGGGGTACACAGATACGCAGTATTTT.

The rearrangement links TRBV23-1 to TRBJ2-4; 10 nucleotides match TRBD1. TRBV23-1 carries the ORF label, with uncertain function. CDR3 length: 23 amino acids. Trimming removed 0 bases from V and 0 bases from J; junction bases left unmatched: 20. The CDR3 coding sequence is TGCGCCAGCAGTCAATCCAGGTCCGACGGGACAGGGGAAAAGCCCCTAGCCAAAAACATTCAGTACTTC. This translates into CASSQSRSDGTGEKPLAKNIQYF.

This clone came up once. The J gene is TRBJ1-1, the V gene TRBV7-2; weak D call: TRBD1 (5 bases). Germline values: CDR1 SGHTA, CDR2 FQGNSA. The CDR3 spans 14 residues. Trimming cost V 0 bases and J 6 bases, with 11 bases left between them. The chain's CDR3 is CASSLAAGPAEAFF. CDR3 coding DNA: TGTGCCAGCAGCTTAGCCGCGGGACCAGCTGAAGCTTTCTTT.